This T cell receptor beta chain was sequenced in a study of blood T cell repertoires in COVID-19 (dated by TCRdb to the early 2020s). Regarding the research as a whole: Collaborator samples came from the United States, Italy and Spain and covered acute and convalescent phases of COVID-19. The material from the prospective study consisted of cDNA or gDNA derived from T cells, B-cell-depleted T cells, or PBMCs. The dataset comprised deeply sampled blood TCRbeta repertoires from subjects exposed to, actively infected with, or recovered from COVID-19. The repertoires were made available in a free public database intended to serve as a resource for research on the immune response to SARS-CoV-2. The samples were drawn from two sources: the first 160 participants of the ongoing ImmuneRACE study, and some 1,300 subjects contributed by 6 global collaborators. A de-identified subject ID, COVID-19 status, age in years and sex were almost always included in the sample metadata. Where available, HLA class I and class II types were obtained from metadata supplied by the sample provider rather than from assay-based typing.

CDR1 and CDR2, per the germline V gene (reference sequence), are LGHDT and YNNKEL. Trimming takes 0 bases from V and 4 bases from J, and the germline ends sit 19 bases apart. The CDR3 covers 17 residues, taking in both the cysteine and the phenylalanine. The sequence is cut down to CDR3 DNA, 51 bases in frame from base 1. What the study reported, not specific to this receptor: Clinical and demographic metadata were provided uncurated, with the amount varying by source and participant.

The immunoSEQ Assay, a bias-controlled multiplex PCR, was used to amplify TCRbeta CDR3 regions from genomic DNA. The study's processing was this. The number of nucleated cells in each sample was estimated from the amplification of reference gene primers within the assay. Sequence reads were collapsed and filtered to measure the absolute abundance of every unique TCRbeta CDR3 rearrangement. For each sample, productive Simpson clonality was calculated as the square root of Simpson's diversity index across productive rearrangements. TCRdb mirrors the immuneACCESS table, restricted to in-frame sequences. Some clones are absent from its copies; in checked studies, under half trace to an unresolved V gene, and the reason for the others is unknown. V, J and clone size were drawn from that table, and D and trimming were deduced from the DNA. This sample lists some 180,000 clones; 82% were detected once. The ten largest account for around 8% of the sample.

In the case of this clone: Its antigen target is currently unknown. Base qualities are not at hand, and no much larger clone is one base apart.

One collaborating source in Seattle enrolled patients during active infection and followed them longitudinally through the course of disease. Each collaborating institution followed its own protocols to collect whole blood in K2EDTA tubes. For TCRbeta analysis, collaborator samples were shipped as frozen whole blood, as isolated PBMCs, or as DNA extracted from either sample type. The clonotype originates from a woman in her sixties with COVID-19, enrolled during active disease. Recombination linked TRBV3-1 (or the pseudogene TRBV3-2) to TRBJ2-7; TRBD2 is possibly the D segment (5 matching bases). Source material: peripheral blood. The bases read TGTGCCAGCAGCCAAGATGGCGCGGGCAGGCCCGTTTACGAGCAGTACTTC. This codes for CASSQDGAGRPVYEQYF.